The clone carrying this T cell receptor beta chain was counted a single time. This entry is derived from a study of control samples from healthy donors and cancer patients. The CDR3 is 13 amino acids. CDR1 is MNHEY and CDR2 is SVGAGI in the germline V gene. V was clipped by 6 bases and J by 4 bases, with 12 bases between them. The repertoire was sequenced with immunoSEQ multiplex PCR; TCRdb's copy has only in-frame clones and lacks some. Of 150,000 or so clones listed, 93% are singletons. The clonotype was recovered from a man younger than 30 in good health. The sample comprised blood. The chain couples TRBV6-5 to TRBJ1-2; no clear D. DNA for the CDR3: TGTGCCAGCAGCCCCAGGCCCACCTATGGCTACACCTTC. Translating gives CASSPRPTYGYTF.